This TCR beta chain appears in the sequencing data of a study of monozygotic twins with inflammatory bowel disease. Germline assignment: CDR1 LGHDT and CDR2 YNNKEL (reference sequence). The CDR3 loop spans 12 amino acids. About this clonotype itself: Its antigen remains unknown.

Overall study findings and caveats: The study found lower TCRbeta diversity (inverse Simpson) in IBD patients than in healthy co-twins.

Whole-blood RNA isolation (total RNA) proceeded without T cell sorting. TCRdb reprocessed the 5' RACE reads; each CDR3 protein has one entry and no DNA is given. The sample totals 400,000 to 500,000 distinct CDR3 sequences. The sample was blood. The TCR sequence derives from a human donor with ulcerative colitis or Crohn's disease, or a healthy co-twin of an affected twin (not recorded which). The chain links TRBV3-1 to TRBJ2-1; TCRdb gives TRBD1 as the D gene, but with no DNA this cannot be confirmed. Here the CDR3 reads CASSPNAQGKFF.